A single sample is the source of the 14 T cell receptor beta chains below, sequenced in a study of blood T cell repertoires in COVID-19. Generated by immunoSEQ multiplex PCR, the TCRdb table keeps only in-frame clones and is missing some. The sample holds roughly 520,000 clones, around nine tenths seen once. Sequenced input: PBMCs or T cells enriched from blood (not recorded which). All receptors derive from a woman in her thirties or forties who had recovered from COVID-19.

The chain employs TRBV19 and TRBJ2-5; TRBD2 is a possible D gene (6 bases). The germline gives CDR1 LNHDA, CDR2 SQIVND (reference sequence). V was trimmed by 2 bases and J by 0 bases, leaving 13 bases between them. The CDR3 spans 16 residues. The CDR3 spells CASSIYPGDNQETQYF. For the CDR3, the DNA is TGTGCCAGTAGTATATACCCGGGAGATAACCAAGAGACCCAGTACTTC.

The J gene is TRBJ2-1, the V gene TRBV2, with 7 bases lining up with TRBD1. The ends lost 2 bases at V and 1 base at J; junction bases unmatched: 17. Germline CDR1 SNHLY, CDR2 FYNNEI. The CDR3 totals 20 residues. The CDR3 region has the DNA TGTGCCAGCAGTGAACAGGTTAACAGGGGCTATAGGGGGTCCTACAATGAGCAGTTCTTC. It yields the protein CASSEQVNRGYRGSYNEQFF.

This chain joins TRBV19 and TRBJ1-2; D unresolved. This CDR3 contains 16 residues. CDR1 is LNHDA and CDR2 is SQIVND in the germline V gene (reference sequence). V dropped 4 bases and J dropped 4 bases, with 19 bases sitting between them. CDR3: CASSTGDWSPSYGYTF. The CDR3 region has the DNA TGTGCCAGTAGTACCGGGGATTGGTCTCCGAGCTATGGCTACACCTTC. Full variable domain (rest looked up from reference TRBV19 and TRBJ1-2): DGGITQSPKYLFRKEGQNVTLSCEQNLNHDAMYWYRQDPGQGLRLIYYSQIVNDFQKGDIAEGYSVSREKKESFPLTVTSAQKNPTAFYLCASSTGDWSPSYGYTFGSGTRLTVV.

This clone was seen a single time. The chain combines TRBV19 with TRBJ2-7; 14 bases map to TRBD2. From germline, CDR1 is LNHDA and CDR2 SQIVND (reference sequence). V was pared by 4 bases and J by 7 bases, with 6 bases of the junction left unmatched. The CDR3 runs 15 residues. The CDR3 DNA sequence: TGTGCCAGTAGTAACCCGGGACTAGCGGGAGTGGAGCAGTACTTC. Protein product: CASSNPGLAGVEQYF.

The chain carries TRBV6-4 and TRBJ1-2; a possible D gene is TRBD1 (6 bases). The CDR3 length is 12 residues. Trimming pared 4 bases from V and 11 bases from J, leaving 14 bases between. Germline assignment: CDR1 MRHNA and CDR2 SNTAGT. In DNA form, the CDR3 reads TGTGCCAGCAGTGTCGCGGGAGGGGGATACACCTTC. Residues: CASSVAGGGYTF.

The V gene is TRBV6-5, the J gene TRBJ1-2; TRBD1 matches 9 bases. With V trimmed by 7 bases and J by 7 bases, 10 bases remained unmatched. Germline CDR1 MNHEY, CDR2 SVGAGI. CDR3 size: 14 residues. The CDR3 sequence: CASKTGGESSGYTF. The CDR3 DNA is TGTGCCAGCAAAACAGGGGGCGAATCGAGTGGCTACACCTTC.

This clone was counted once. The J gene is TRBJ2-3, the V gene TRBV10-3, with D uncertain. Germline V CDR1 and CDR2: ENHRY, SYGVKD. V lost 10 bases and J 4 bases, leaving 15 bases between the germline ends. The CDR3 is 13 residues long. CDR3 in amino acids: CASQATRPDTQYF. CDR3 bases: TGTGCCAGCCAGGCCACCCGCCCAGATACGCAGTATTTT.

The CDR3 sequence: CASSTGQVNEAFF. Written as DNA, the CDR3 is TGTGCCAGCAGTACTGGACAAGTGAATGAAGCTTTCTTT. The gene calls are TRBV6-5 and TRBJ1-1; possible D gene TRBD1, 5 bases. The V gene lost 5 bases and the J gene lost 7 bases, with 14 bases spanning the gap. The CDR3 covers 13 residues. Germline V gene data show CDR1 as MNHEY and CDR2 as SVGAGI.

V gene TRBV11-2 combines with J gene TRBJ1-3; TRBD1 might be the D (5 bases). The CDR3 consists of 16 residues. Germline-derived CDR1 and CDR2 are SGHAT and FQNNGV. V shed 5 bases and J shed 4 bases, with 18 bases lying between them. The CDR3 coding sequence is TGTGCCAGCAGCCCAACGGGGGGAACATCCGGAAACACCATATATTTT. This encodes CASSPTGGTSGNTIYF.

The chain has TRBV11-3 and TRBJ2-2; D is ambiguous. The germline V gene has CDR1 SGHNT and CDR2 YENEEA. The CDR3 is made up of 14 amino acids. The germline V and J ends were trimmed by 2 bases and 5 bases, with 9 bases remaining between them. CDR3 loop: CASSLFRQTGELFF. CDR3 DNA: TGTGCCAGCAGCTTATTCAGGCAAACCGGGGAGCTGTTTTTT. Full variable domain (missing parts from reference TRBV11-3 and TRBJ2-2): EAGVVQSPRYKIIEKKQPVAFWCNPISGHNTLYWYLQNLGQGPELLIRYENEEAVDDSQLPKDRFSAERLKGVDSTLKIQPAELGDSAVYLCASSLFRQTGELFFGEGSRLTVL.

CDR3 residues: CASSSRQLSTDTQYF. The CDR3 region has the DNA TGTGCCAGCAGCTCTAGACAGCTTAGCACAGATACGCAGTATTTT. The chain carries TRBV13 and TRBJ2-3; TRBD1 is a possible D gene (5 bases). Looked up from germline, CDR1 is PRHDT and CDR2 is FYEKMQ (reference sequence). This CDR3 is 15 amino acids long. The V gene lost 4 bases and the J gene lost 0 bases, with 11 bases spanning the gap. Supplemented by reference TRBV13 and TRBJ2-3, the full variable domain reads AAGVIQSPRHLIKEKRETATLKCYPIPRHDTVYWYQQGPGQDPQFLISFYEKMQSDKGSIPDRFSAQQFSDYHSELNMSSLELGDSALYFCASSSRQLSTDTQYFGPGTRLTVL.

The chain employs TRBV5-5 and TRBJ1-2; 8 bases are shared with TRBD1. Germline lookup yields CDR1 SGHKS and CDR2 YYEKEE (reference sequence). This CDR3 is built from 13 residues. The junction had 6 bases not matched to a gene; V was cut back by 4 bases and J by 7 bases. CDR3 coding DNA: TGTGCCAGCAGCCGCCCCGGGACAGGTGGCTACACCTTC. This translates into CASSRPGTGGYTF. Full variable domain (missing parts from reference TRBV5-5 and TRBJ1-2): DAGVTQSPTHLIKTRGQQVTLRCSPISGHKSVSWYQQVLGQGPQFIFQYYEKEERGRGNFPDRFSARQFPNYSSELNVNALLLGDSALYLCASSRPGTGGYTFGSGTRLTVV.

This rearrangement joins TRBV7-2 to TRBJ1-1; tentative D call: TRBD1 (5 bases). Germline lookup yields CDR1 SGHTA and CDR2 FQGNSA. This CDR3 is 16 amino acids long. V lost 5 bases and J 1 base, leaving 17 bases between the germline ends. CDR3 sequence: CASSIDSVKWNTEAFF. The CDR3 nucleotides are TGTGCCAGCAGCATCGACAGTGTGAAGTGGAACACTGAAGCTTTCTTT.

The CDR3 is CASRPGWKSPLHF. CDR3 DNA: TGTGCCAGTAGGCCAGGGTGGAAGTCACCCCTCCACTTT. The rearrangement uses TRBV19 and TRBJ1-6, with D possibly being TRBD1 (5 bases). The CDR3 extends over 13 amino acids. Trimming removed 6 bases at V and 10 bases at J, with 13 bases between. Germline CDR1 and CDR2: LNHDA and SQIVND (reference sequence). The entire variable domain, with the rest obtained from reference TRBV19 and TRBJ1-6, is as follows: DGGITQSPKYLFRKEGQNVTLSCEQNLNHDAMYWYRQDPGQGLRLIYYSQIVNDFQKGDIAEGYSVSREKKESFPLTVTSAQKNPTAFYLCASRPGWKSPLHFGNGTRLTVT.